This entry concerns a single T cell receptor (beta chain). The antigen is not known. TCRdb analysed the 5' RACE reads with MiXCR anew, one entry per CDR3 protein. The top ten clones hold roughly 46% of a sample with 200,000 to 250,000 distinct CDR3 sequences, 15% to 20% of them seen once. The source of the sample is a study of CD8 T cells in ankylosing spondylitis. The germline V gene has CDR1 PRHDT and CDR2 FYEKMQ (reference sequence). V was shortened by 0 bases and J by 7 bases, with 9 bases between the two germline ends. The CDR3 extends over 14 amino acids. The study's findings and limits: Ankylosing spondylitis blood appeared to be characterized by a TCR beta motif of under ten highly homologous variants.

The J gene is TRBJ2-2, the V gene TRBV13; D is unresolved. The sample was blood, either unsorted or a sorted T cell fraction (not recorded which). This clonotype was sampled from a male donor with ankylosing spondylitis. The CDR3 nucleotides read TGTGCCAGCAGCTTAGGCAGGTCTGTCGGGGAGCTGTTTTTT. It encodes CASSLGRSVGELFF.